Below, 18 T cell receptor beta chains from the same sample are listed, as sequenced in a study of cytomegalovirus exposure and HLA in healthy donors. 60 Vbeta and 13 Jbeta primers were used in PCR. Sequenced by immunoSEQ multiplex PCR; TCRdb stores in-frame clones only, minus some. This table holds 150,000 to 190,000 clones, about 85% found once. Specimen: PBMCs. The receptors were sampled from a woman younger than 30 in good health and CMV-seronegative.

The V and J genes are TRBV13 and TRBJ2-7; D is perhaps TRBD1 (5 bases). Trimming left V 2 bases short and J 5 bases short, with 7 bases between. This CDR3 has 12 amino acids. In germline, CDR1 is PRHDT, CDR2 FYEKMQ (reference sequence). The CDR3 loop is CASSLQGHEQYF. As DNA, the CDR3 is TGTGCCAGCAGCTTACAGGGTCACGAGCAGTACTTC.

The chain links TRBV7-8 to TRBJ2-7; D ambiguous. Germline CDR1 and CDR2: SGHVS and FQNEAQ. Trimming cost V 5 bases and J 0 bases, with 2 bases left between them. This CDR3 region has 11 residues. CDR3 residues: CASSLSYEQYF. DNA for the CDR3: TGTGCCAGCAGCCTCTCCTACGAGCAGTACTTC.

The V gene is TRBV28, the J gene TRBJ1-1; 7 bases align to TRBD1. Germline V CDR1 and CDR2: MDHEN, SYDVKM. The CDR3 runs to 17 residues. Unmatched junction bases numbered 13, after V lost 5 bases and J lost 1 base. The CDR3 protein is CASSGTGVLSSNTEAFF. As DNA, the CDR3 is TGTGCCAGCAGTGGCACAGGGGTCCTCTCCTCGAACACTGAAGCTTTCTTT. Full variable domain (outside the CDR3, taken from reference TRBV28 and TRBJ1-1): DVKVTQSSRYLVKRTGEKVFLECVQDMDHENMFWYRQDPGLGLRLIYFSYDVKMKEKGDIPEGYSVSREKKERFSLILESASTNQTSMYLCASSGTGVLSSNTEAFFGQGTRLTVV.

This chain uses TRBV15 with TRBJ1-2, with D possibly TRBD1 on 5 matching bases. The germline CDR1 and CDR2 sequences are LNHNV and YYDKDF (reference sequence). This CDR3 is built from 15 residues. Trimming took 0 bases from V and 0 from J, leaving 8 bases between them. DNA for the CDR3: TGTGCCACCAGCAGAGATAGGACAACTAACTATGGCTACACCTTC. Translating gives CATSRDRTTNYGYTF.

This clone was seen only a few times. The genes are TRBV5-1 and TRBJ1-3; 10 nucleotides line up with TRBD1. Germline trimming cut 4 bases from V and 2 bases from J; bases unmatched to any gene: 3. There are 15 residues in the CDR3. CDR1 and CDR2 from the germline V gene are SGHRS and YFSETQ. The CDR3 sequence is CASSIGTGAGNTIYF. DNA for the CDR3: TGCGCCAGCAGCATCGGGACAGGGGCTGGAAACACCATATATTTT.

V gene TRBV6-5 combines with J gene TRBJ2-7; 8 bases agree with TRBD1. Germline V gene lookup returns CDR1 MNHEY and CDR2 SVGAGI. The CDR3 loop spans 14 amino acids. Unmatched junction bases numbered 3, after V lost 0 bases and J lost 5 bases. CDR3 nucleotide sequence: TGTGCCAGCAGTTACTCCGGACAGGGTCACGAGCAGTACTTC. Encoded protein: CASSYSGQGHEQYF.

V gene TRBV28 combines with J gene TRBJ2-7; D may be TRBD2 (7 bases). CDR3 length: 16 amino acids. Germline lookup yields CDR1 MDHEN and CDR2 SYDVKM. V was shortened by 5 bases and J by 0 bases, with 17 bases between the two germline ends. CDR3 DNA: TGTGCCAGCAGTCAGGAGCCGGCGGGGGCCTCCTACGAGCAGTACTTC. It translates to CASSQEPAGASYEQYF. The full variable domain, its missing parts supplied by reference TRBV28 and TRBJ2-7, is DVKVTQSSRYLVKRTGEKVFLECVQDMDHENMFWYRQDPGLGLRLIYFSYDVKMKEKGDIPEGYSVSREKKERFSLILESASTNQTSMYLCASSQEPAGASYEQYFGPGTRLTVT.

The chain recombines TRBV15 with TRBJ2-3; 10 positions match TRBD2. Germline assignment: CDR1 LNHNV and CDR2 YYDKDF (reference sequence). Trimming took 2 bases from V and 4 from J; bases not matched to a gene: 12. The CDR3 length is 18 residues. CDR3 DNA: TGTGCCACCAGCAGATTTCGACTAGCGGGTAATATGCCAGATACGCAGTATTTT. Its translation is CATSRFRLAGNMPDTQYF. The full variable domain, with the rest looked up from reference TRBV15 and TRBJ2-3, is DAMVIQNPRYQVTQFGKPVTLSCSQTLNHNVMYWYQQKSSQAPKLLFHYYDKDFNNEADTPDNFQSRRPNTSFCFLDIRSPGLGDTAMYLCATSRFRLAGNMPDTQYFGPGTRLTVL.

This chain connects TRBV6-6 to TRBJ2-1, with 9 bases lining up with TRBD2. Germline values: CDR1 MNHNY, CDR2 SVGAGI (reference sequence). The CDR3 is 16 amino acids. V lost 0 bases, J lost 9 bases, and 9 bases stayed unmatched. As DNA, the CDR3 is TGTGCCAGCAGTTACTCAACCGGCGGGGGGGCACGTGAGCAGTTCTTC. Its translation is CASSYSTGGGAREQFF.

The genes are TRBV7-9 and TRBJ2-7; TRBD2 aligns across 9 bases. There are 16 residues in the CDR3. Unmatched junction bases numbered 13, after V lost 4 bases and J lost 6 bases. Germline CDR1 reads SEHNR; CDR2 reads FQNEAQ (reference sequence). The DNA for the CDR3 is TGTGCCAGCAGCTCCCAGACTGGACTAGCGAATCGCGAGCAGTACTTC. Translated, it gives CASSSQTGLANREQYF.

The V call is TRBV5-1, the J call TRBJ2-5, with D perhaps matching TRBD2 (7 bases). Trimming removed 2 bases at V and 5 bases at J, with 16 bases between. The CDR3 length is 15 residues. The germline CDR1 and CDR2 sequences are SGHRS and YFSETQ. The CDR3 DNA is TGCGCCAGCAGCTTAGGGGGGGCTCGGGTTGAGACCCAGTACTTC. This codes for CASSLGGARVETQYF.

This rearrangement joins TRBV6-5 to TRBJ2-1; maybe TRBD2 (6 bases). Germline V gives CDR1 MNHEY, CDR2 SVGAGI. Trimming pared 6 bases from V and 9 bases from J, leaving 21 bases between. The CDR3 is 15 residues long. The CDR3 nucleotides are TGTGCCAGCAGGCGGGACTTTTACCCTACAGCTGAGCAGTTCTTC. As protein: CASRRDFYPTAEQFF.

About this clone itself: The sample holds other DNA sequences that translate to the same CDR3. The genes are TRBV6-1 and TRBJ2-7; 11 bases fit TRBD2. V lost 7 bases and J lost 0; bases outside the gene matches: 2. The germline gives CDR1 MNHNS, CDR2 SASEGT. The CDR3 is made up of 14 amino acids. This CDR3 reads CASTLAGGSYEQYF. The CDR3 nucleotides read TGTGCCAGCACCCTAGCGGGAGGCTCCTACGAGCAGTACTTC.

This sequence joins TRBV30 and TRBJ2-5; the D is unclear. The tail of the sequence fits TRBJ2-7 better, so the J call may be wrong. CDR1 and CDR2 (germline): GTSNPN, SVGIG (reference sequence). There are 12 residues in the CDR3. In DNA, the CDR3 is TGTGCCTGGAGCTCTACCTCCTACGAGCAGTACTTC. The encoded protein is CAWSSTSYEQYF.

V is TRBV28 and J is TRBJ2-7, with 7 bases matching TRBD1. This CDR3 comprises 13 residues. V lost 6 bases to trimming and J lost 2 bases; unmatched junction nucleotides: 4. Germline CDR1 is MDHEN and CDR2 is SYDVKM. As DNA, the CDR3 is TGTGCCAGCAGCAGGACAGGTCCCTACGAGCAGTACTTC. It specifies CASSRTGPYEQYF.

This rearrangement joins TRBV29-1 to TRBJ1-4; 8 positions agree with TRBD1. This CDR3 has 13 amino acids. Germline V lookup: CDR1 SQVTM, CDR2 ANQGSEA. The junction had 10 bases not matched to a gene; V was cut back by 8 bases and J by 8 bases. In DNA form, the CDR3 reads TGCAGCACCAAAGACAGGGGCGGGGAAAAACTGTTTTTT. It specifies CSTKDRGGEKLFF.

The V call is TRBV4-3, the J call TRBJ1-5; no clear D. V was trimmed by 0 bases and J by 1 base, leaving 16 bases between them. This CDR3 has 18 residues. Germline-derived CDR1 and CDR2 are LGHNA and YSLEER. CDR3 in amino acids: CASSQDRSTAGSNQPQHF. In DNA, the CDR3 is TGCGCCAGCAGCCAAGATAGGTCCACGGCGGGCAGCAATCAGCCCCAGCATTTT.

CDR3 residues: CASSRGLAGLFSTDTQYF. The CDR3 nucleotides are TGTGCCAGCAGCAGGGGACTAGCGGGCCTGTTCAGCACAGATACGCAGTATTTT. The chain carries TRBV11-2 and TRBJ2-3, with 12 bases aligning to TRBD2. V lost 5 bases, J lost 0 bases, and 9 bases stayed unmatched. Germline values: CDR1 SGHAT, CDR2 FQNNGV. There are 18 residues in the CDR3.